One T cell receptor beta chain is described in this entry. This sample stems from a study of blood T cell repertoires in COVID-19. This table comes from immunoSEQ multiplex PCR, and its TCRdb copy is limited to in-frame clones, with some not included. The table lists around 190,000 clones, roughly 80% of them singletons. Per germline, CDR1 SGHNT and CDR2 YYREEE (reference sequence). This CDR3 is 15 amino acids long. V was shortened by 2 bases and J by 2 bases, with 10 bases between the two germline ends. Sequencing input: PBMCs or T cells enriched from blood (not recorded which). The gene calls are TRBV5-4 and TRBJ1-4; D possibly corresponds to TRBD1 (5 bases). The sequence came from a woman under 40 who had recovered from COVID-19. In DNA form, the CDR3 reads TGTGCCAGCAGCTTCTCTCGGGGGACTAATGAAAAACTGTTTTTT. It translates to CASSFSRGTNEKLFF.